Listed below are T cell receptor beta chains from one sample, sequenced in a study of B cell selection in AIRE deficiency. Data came from immunoSEQ multiplex PCR; TCRdb stores just in-frame clones and leaves some out. Of fewer than 30,000 clones listed, around 97% are singletons. Specimen: conventional CD4+ T cells sorted from PBMCs. Receptors originate from a human donor with AIRE deficiency. CDR3s include the opening cysteine and the closing phenylalanine or tryptophan. Each record gives: V gene, CDR3 protein.

>TRBV28
CASSLVGGGYTF
>TRBV28
CASGVEGEQYF
>TRBV6-1
CASGYIGNQPQHF
>TRBV7-2
CASSLQSGEGEQFF
>TRBV19
CASALAGDPTYEQYF
>TRBV4-3
CASSQWQDDTIYF
>TRBV11-1
CASSSGGGRSGELFF
>TRBV28
CASSLWRSTSGNTIYF
>TRBV7-8
CASTASGAAEQYF
>TRBV6-1
CASSALRTGGSYEQYF
>TRBV27
CASSLAGTGSYEQYF
>TRBV14
CASSQGSASGTQYF
>TRBV7-2
CASSLGVSYEQYF
>TRBV5-1
CASSLIRAGGFLETQYF
>TRBV11-2
CASSLGATGGNEKLFF
>TRBV7-8
CASSLAVDQPQHF